This T cell receptor beta chain came from a study of identical twins. Trimming took off 1 base at V and 0 bases at J, with 14 bases between the two ends. The V gene's germline CDR1 is SGHAT and CDR2 FQNNGV. CDR3 length equals 17 residues. Whole-study findings and limits: Insertions were fewer in abundant cord blood beta clonotypes, whereas memory repertoires showed none of this pattern. Some out-of-frame alpha sequences were shared by twins, and these showed excess low generation probability. The authors drew conclusions from cross-sectional statistical analysis rather than following the same donors.

The table lists this clonotype with many counts. Antigen specificity is unknown. Unique molecular identifiers were present on cDNA, and template switching added a universal primer site. Via MiXCR, TCRdb re-called the 5' RACE reads, giving one row per CDR3 protein. Of about 100,000 distinct CDR3 sequences detected, 5.9% appear once; the ten largest clones hold 9.5% to 15%. V and J are TRBV11-2 and TRBJ2-3; D is perhaps TRBD2 (6 bases). The sequenced material came from memory T cells sorted from blood. The receptor was isolated from a woman in her forties or fifties in good health. The CDR3 loop is CASSLGAGSPSTDTQYF. For the CDR3, the DNA is TGTGCCAGCAGCTTAGGGGCGGGGTCGCCTAGCACAGATACGCAGTATTTT.